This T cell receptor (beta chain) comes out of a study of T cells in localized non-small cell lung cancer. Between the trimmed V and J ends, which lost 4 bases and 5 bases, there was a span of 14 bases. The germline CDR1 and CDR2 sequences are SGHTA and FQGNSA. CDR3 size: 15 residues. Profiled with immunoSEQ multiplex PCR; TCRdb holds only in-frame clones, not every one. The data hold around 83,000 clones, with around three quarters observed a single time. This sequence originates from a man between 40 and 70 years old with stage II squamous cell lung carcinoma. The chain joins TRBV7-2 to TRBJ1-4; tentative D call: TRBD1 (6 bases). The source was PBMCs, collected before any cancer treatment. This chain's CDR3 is CASSYNRGANEKLFF. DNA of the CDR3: TGTGCCAGCAGCTATAATCGGGGGGCGAATGAAAAACTGTTTTTT.